The T cell receptor beta chain described here comes from a study of shared clonotypes between healthy human individuals. CDR1 and CDR2 from the germline V gene are MDHEN and SYDVKM. The V and J ends lost 6 bases and 4 bases, in that order; junction bases with no gene match: 11. This CDR3 contains 15 residues. Generated by immunoSEQ multiplex PCR, the TCRdb table keeps only in-frame clones and is missing some. Of more than 500,000 clones listed, 90% to 96% were seen once; the top ten hold 0.055% to 0.075%. Points from the study as a whole: Relative to clonotypes present in all four donors, those not shared had lower generation probabilities. Apart from blood, nothing was sampled; tissue repertoires likely differ.

Of note for this clone: Its antigen remains unidentified.

Both subsets, CD45RA+ naive and CD45RA-negative memory, were split from the CD4+ cells. The origin of this receptor is a woman aged 25 to 39 in good health. Input material: naive CD4+ T cells sorted from blood. The subset is: CD45RA+ positively selected. This chain joins TRBV28 and TRBJ2-7; TRBD2 aligns across 8 bases. The CDR3 region is CASRAVTSVPYEQYF. In nucleotides, the CDR3 is TGTGCCAGCAGGGCGGTGACTAGCGTTCCTTACGAGCAGTACTTC.